This record looks at one T cell receptor (beta chain) sequence and its context. Its antigen is unidentified. The sample is drawn from a study of cytomegalovirus exposure and HLA in healthy donors. Findings and limits, study-wide: There were a few CMV-associated chains whose specificity for CMV antigens was confirmed in vitro.

Participants comprised healthy donors of bone marrow. Both 60 Vbeta primers and 13 Jbeta primers went into the PCR. The data were produced by immunoSEQ multiplex PCR, yet TCRdb's version contains in-frame clones alone and is incomplete. Of about 67,000 clones listed, 75% to 90% are singletons. Trimming cost V 2 bases and J 6 bases, with 17 bases left between them. The germline V gene encodes CDR1 MNHEY and CDR2 SMNVEV (reference sequence). The CDR3 totals 16 residues. The chain couples TRBV27 to TRBJ2-1, with a possible D match to TRBD2 (7 bases). The material sequenced was PBMCs. This TCR derives from a woman younger than 45 in good health and CMV-seropositive. The CDR3 bases are TGTGCCAGCAGTTTAGTGGGGGGGCAGAATTCCAATGAGCAGTTCTTC. Its protein is CASSLVGGQNSNEQFF.